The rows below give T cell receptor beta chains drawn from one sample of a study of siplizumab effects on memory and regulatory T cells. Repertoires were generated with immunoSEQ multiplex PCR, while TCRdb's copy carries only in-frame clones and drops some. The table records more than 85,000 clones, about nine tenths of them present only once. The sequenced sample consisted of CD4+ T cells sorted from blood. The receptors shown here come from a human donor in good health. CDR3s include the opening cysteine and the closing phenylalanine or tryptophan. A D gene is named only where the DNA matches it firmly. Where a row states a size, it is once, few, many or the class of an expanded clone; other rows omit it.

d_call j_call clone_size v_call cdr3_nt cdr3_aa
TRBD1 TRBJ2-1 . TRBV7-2 TGTGCCAGCAGCTTTCCCGCGCAGGGCAGGGGGATTTACAATGAGCAGTTCTTC CASSFPAQGRGIYNEQFF
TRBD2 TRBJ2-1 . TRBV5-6 TGTGCCAGCAGCTCCCTTAGCGGGAGTGGGGAGCAGTTCTTC CASSSLSGSGEQFF
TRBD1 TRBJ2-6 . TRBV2 TGTGCCAGCAGAGGACAGGGGGCGGGCGGGGCCAACGTCCTGACTTTC CASRGQGAGGANVLTF
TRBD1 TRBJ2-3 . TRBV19 TGTGCCAGTAGTAATAAAAGGGACAGGGGGCAGAAATCAGATACGCAGTATTTT CASSNKRDRGQKSDTQYF
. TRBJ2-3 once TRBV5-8 TGTGCCAGCAGCAGGAGGGTAGGCGGGTACACAGATACGCAGTATTTT CASSRRVGGYTDTQYF
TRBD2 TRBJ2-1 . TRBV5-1 TGCGCCAGCAGCTCGGCGGGGGACCCCTCCTACAATGAGCAGTTCTTC CASSSAGDPSYNEQFF
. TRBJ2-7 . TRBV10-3 TGTGCCATCAGACAGCTCCTGACAGGTCCTTACGAGCAGTACTTC CAIRQLLTGPYEQYF
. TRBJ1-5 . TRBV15 TGTGCCACCAGCAAGCCGGGGTCATCGCCCCAGCATTTT CATSKPGSSPQHF
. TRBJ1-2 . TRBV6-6 TGTGCCAGCAGTTTCTCGCTCGCCAGGGGCTACACCTTC CASSFSLARGYTF
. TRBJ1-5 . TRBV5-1 TGCGCCAGCAGCTTGGGTTCTGGAGGGACACGCAATCAGCCCCAGCATTTT CASSLGSGGTRNQPQHF
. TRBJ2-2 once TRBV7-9 TGTGCCAGCAGCTTAGACATCGCCGGGGAGCTGTTTTTT CASSLDIAGELFF
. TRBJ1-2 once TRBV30 TGTGCCTGGAGTAGGTTCGAGGGCCGGGACTATGGCTACACCTTC CAWSRFEGRDYGYTF
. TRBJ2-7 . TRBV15 TGTGCCACCAGCAGAGATCAGAACCTCTACGAGCAGTACTTC CATSRDQNLYEQYF
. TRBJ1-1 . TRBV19 TGTGCCAGTAGTATAGCCCGGGGCGCTGAAGCTTTCTTT CASSIARGAEAFF
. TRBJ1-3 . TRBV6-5 TGTGCCAGCAAGGCAAACGGTGGAAACACCATATATTTT CASKANGGNTIYF
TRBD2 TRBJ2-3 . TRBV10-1 TGCGCCAGCAGTGAAGCGGGAGAAGAACATACGCAGTATTTT CASSEAGEEHTQYF
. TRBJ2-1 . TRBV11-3 TGTGCCAGCAGCCCCGCCGTGGAGCAGTTCTTC CASSPAVEQFF
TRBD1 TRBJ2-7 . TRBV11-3 TGTGCCAGCAGTACCGGACAGGGCAACTACGAGCAGTACTTC CASSTGQGNYEQYF
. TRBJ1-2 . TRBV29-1 TGCAGCGTTGAAGGAGCGAAGGTCGCGGAAGGCTACACCTTC CSVEGAKVAEGYTF
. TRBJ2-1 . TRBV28 TGTGCCAGCAGTCGCAACGAGTACAATGAGCAGTTCTTC CASSRNEYNEQFF
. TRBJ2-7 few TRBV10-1 TGCGCCAGCAGTGAGTCCGGACAAAGGGAGCAGTACTTC CASSESGQREQYF
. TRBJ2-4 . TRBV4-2 TGTGCCAGCAGCCGCAGGCAAGCCAAAAACATTCAGTACTTC CASSRRQAKNIQYF
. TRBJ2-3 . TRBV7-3 TGTGCCAGCAGCGCCGGGACCGGAGATACGCAGTATTTT CASSAGTGDTQYF
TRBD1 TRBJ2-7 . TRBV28 TGTGCCAGCTTGGACAGGTCCAACTACGAGCAGTACTTC CASLDRSNYEQYF
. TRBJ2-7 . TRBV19 TGTGCCAGTAGTATAGGGTCCGGGTTCCCCGGGGAGCAGTACTTC CASSIGSGFPGEQYF
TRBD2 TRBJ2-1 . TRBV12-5 TGTGCTAGTGGTTCCGGGACTAGTTTTGAGCAGTTCTTC CASGSGTSFEQFF
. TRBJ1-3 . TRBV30 TGTGCCTGGAGTGCGGGCAGCTTGGGAAACACCATATATTTT CAWSAGSLGNTIYF